What follows describes a single T cell receptor beta chain. This PCR relied on a set of 60 Vbeta primers and 13 Jbeta primers. Here immunoSEQ multiplex PCR was the method, and the copy in TCRdb shows in-frame clones only, minus some. The sample includes about 82,000 clones, roughly four fifths of them seen just once. This entry is derived from a study of cytomegalovirus exposure and HLA in healthy donors. V gave up 2 bases and J gave up 2 bases; unmatched junction bases: 8. CDR3 length equals 16 residues. The germline CDR1 and CDR2 sequences are GTSNPN and SVGIG (reference sequence). These donors, healthy bone marrow donors, were studied.

The sequencing input was PBMCs. The receptor comes from a woman between 50 and 59 years old in good health and CMV-seropositive. The chain links TRBV30 to TRBJ2-3, with 9 positions matching TRBD2. Written as DNA, the CDR3 is TGTGCCTGGAGTAGGCGGGAGGGCCTGGTCACAGATACGCAGTATTTT. This translates into CAWSRREGLVTDTQYF.